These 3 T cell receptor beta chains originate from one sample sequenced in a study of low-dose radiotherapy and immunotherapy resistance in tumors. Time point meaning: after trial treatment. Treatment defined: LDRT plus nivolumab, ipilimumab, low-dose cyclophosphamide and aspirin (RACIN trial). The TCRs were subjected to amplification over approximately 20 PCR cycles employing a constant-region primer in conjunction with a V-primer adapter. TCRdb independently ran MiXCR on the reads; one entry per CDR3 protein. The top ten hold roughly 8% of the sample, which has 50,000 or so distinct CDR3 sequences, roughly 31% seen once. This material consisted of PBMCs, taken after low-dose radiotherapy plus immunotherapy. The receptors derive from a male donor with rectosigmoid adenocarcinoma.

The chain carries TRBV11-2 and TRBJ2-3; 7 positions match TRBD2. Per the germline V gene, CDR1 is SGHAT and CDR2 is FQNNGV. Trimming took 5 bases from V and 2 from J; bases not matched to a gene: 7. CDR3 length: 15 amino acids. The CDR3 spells CASSPPGGITDTQYF. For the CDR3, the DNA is TGTGCCAGCAGCCCCCCCGGGGGGATCACAGATACGCAGTATTTT.

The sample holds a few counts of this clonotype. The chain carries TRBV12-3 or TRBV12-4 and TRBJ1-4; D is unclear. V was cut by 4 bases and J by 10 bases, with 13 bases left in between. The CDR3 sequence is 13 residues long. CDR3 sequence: CASSSGPVGKLFF. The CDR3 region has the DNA TGTGCCAGCAGTTCTGGACCGGTTGGAAAACTGTTTTTT.

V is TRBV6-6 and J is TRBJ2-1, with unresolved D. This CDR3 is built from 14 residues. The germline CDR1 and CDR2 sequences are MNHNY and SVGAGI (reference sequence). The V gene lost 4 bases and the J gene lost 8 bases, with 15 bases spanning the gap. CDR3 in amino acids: CASSSLGPIDEQFF. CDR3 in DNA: TGTGCCAGCAGTTCGCTAGGCCCGATTGATGAGCAGTTCTTC.